The clone carrying this T cell receptor (beta chain) was picked up a small number of times. Antigen unknown. A 5'RACE reaction primed in the constant segment made cDNA libraries of TCR alpha and TCR beta, and these carried sample barcodes and UMIs. TCRdb independently ran MiXCR on the 5' RACE reads; one entry per CDR3 protein. Of approximately 450,000 distinct CDR3 sequences in the sample, about 18% were seen once. The data are from a study of T-cell memory formation after mild COVID-19. Points from the study as a whole: Contracting CD4+ clones lay largely in CM and EM, with CD8+ ones residing in EMRA. There was a balanced CD4/CD8 profile in clones contracting day 15 to 85, and later expanders leaned CD4+.

With 0 bases removed from V and 1 base from J, the gap between germline ends came to 11 bases. Per the germline V gene, CDR1 is LGHDT and CDR2 is YNNKEL (reference sequence). The CDR3 runs to 16 residues. Sequenced sample: PBMCs or a T cell subset sorted from them (not recorded which). The chain has TRBV3-1 and TRBJ2-3, with D perhaps given as TRBD1 or TRBD2 (6 bases each). This TCR derives from an adult woman who had mild COVID-19 (a few samples of this study predate the infection). Cell type and time point are not known. The CDR3 DNA follows: TGTGCCAGCAGCCAAGATATGAGGGGGGGCACAGATACGCAGTATTTT. Its protein product is CASSQDMRGGTDTQYF.